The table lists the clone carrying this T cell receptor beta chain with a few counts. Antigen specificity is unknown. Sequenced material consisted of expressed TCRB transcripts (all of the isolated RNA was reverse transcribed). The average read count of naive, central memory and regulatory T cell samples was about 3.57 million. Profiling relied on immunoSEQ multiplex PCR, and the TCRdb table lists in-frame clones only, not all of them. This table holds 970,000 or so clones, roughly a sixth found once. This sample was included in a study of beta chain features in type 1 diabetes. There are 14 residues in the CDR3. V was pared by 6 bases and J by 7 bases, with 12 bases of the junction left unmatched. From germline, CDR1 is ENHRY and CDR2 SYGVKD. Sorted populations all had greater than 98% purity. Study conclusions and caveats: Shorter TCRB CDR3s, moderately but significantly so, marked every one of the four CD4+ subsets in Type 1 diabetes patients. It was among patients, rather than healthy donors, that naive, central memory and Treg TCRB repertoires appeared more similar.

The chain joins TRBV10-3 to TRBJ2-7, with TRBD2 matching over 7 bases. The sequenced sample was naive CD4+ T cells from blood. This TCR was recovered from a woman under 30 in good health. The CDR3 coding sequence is TGTGCCATCAGCCTAGCGGCGCTCCGGTCGGAGCAGTACTTC. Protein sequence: CAISLAALRSEQYF.